Described below is a single T cell receptor (beta chain) sequence and its context. The naive CD8 subset, CD45RO-negative cells positively selected for CCR7, excluded terminally differentiated effector memory CD45RA+ cells. Trimming at V came to 7 bases and at J to 2 bases, leaving 6 bases not matched to a gene. This CDR3 is built from 14 residues. Germline V gene sequence: CDR1 LNHNV, CDR2 YYDKDF (reference sequence). Clones were read by immunoSEQ multiplex PCR, and TCRdb kept only the in-frame ones, dropping some. The sample includes about 2.1 million clones, just over 90% of them seen just once. The source of the sample is a study of shared clonotypes between healthy human individuals.

The chain joins TRBV15 to TRBJ2-3, with 7 nucleotides matching TRBD1. This receptor was obtained from a man between 18 and 35 years old in good health. Some clones in this sample may be carry-over from other donors' samples. Sequences were obtained from naive CD8+ T cells from PBMCs. In nucleotides, the CDR3 is TGTGCCACCACCACCGGGACAGACACAGATACGCAGTATTTT. It specifies CATTTGTDTDTQYF.